The T cell receptor (beta chain) under discussion was sequenced for a study of shared clonotypes between healthy human individuals. In the study overall: A couple of women and a few men aged 18 to 49 served as donors. Donors had three CD4 naive, three CD4 memory, two CD8 naive and one CD8 memory plate apiece.

Worth noting for this clone: As yet, its antigen is unknown.

Study observations and caveats: Compared with memory subsets, naive subsets generally had larger estimated richness. Shared clonotypes: about 4.6% naive CD4, approximately 3.4% naive CD8, about 2.5% memory CD4, over 0.3% memory CD8.

V lost 0 bases, J lost 0 bases, and 4 bases stayed unmatched. CDR1 SGDLS and CDR2 YYNGEE come from the germline V gene. This CDR3 has 17 amino acids. Naive CD8 populations comprised CD45RO-negative cells positively selected for CCR7, excluding terminally differentiated effector memory CD45RA+ cells. The assay was immunoSEQ multiplex PCR, and TCRdb's table has in-frame clones only and misses some. The profile shows millions of clones, about 95% of them singletons. The V and J genes are TRBV9 and TRBJ2-2; 8 bases align to TRBD2. Sample: naive CD8+ T cells sorted from blood. The TCR originated in a young man in good health. The CDR3 reads CASSVALLAANTGELFF. The CDR3 DNA is TGTGCCAGCAGCGTAGCCCTACTAGCGGCGAACACCGGGGAGCTGTTTTTT.